The 8 T cell receptor beta chains below come from one sample, sequenced in a study of T cell responses to AZD1222 COVID-19 vaccine. The assay was immunoSEQ multiplex PCR, and TCRdb's table has in-frame clones only and misses some. This table has 95,000 to 150,000 clones, over 75% appearing once. This sample comprised peripheral blood, obtained on day 0 of AZD1222 vaccination. These receptors all come from an adult in good health.

The gene calls are TRBV28 and TRBJ2-1; D might be TRBD2 (6 bases). The CDR3 runs 13 residues. Deletions cut 3 bases from V and 8 bases from J, with 11 bases between. Germline CDR1 reads MDHEN; CDR2 reads SYDVKM. CDR3 coding DNA: TGTGCCAGCAGTTTCGGGGGTAGGGATGAGCAGTTCTTC. Protein product: CASSFGGRDEQFF.

Of note for this clone: The identical CDR3 is also encoded by other nucleotide sequences in the sample. This chain joins TRBV27 and TRBJ1-5; weak D call: TRBD1 (5 bases). The germline V gene encodes CDR1 MNHEY and CDR2 SMNVEV (reference sequence). Trimming stripped 3 bases from V and 1 base from J, with 7 bases between. The CDR3 has 14 residues. The CDR3 sequence is CASSFGGSNQPQHF. The CDR3, as DNA: TGTGCCAGCAGTTTCGGGGGGAGCAATCAGCCCCAGCATTTT.

This clone was recorded once. V and J are TRBV7-6 and TRBJ2-7, with TRBD2 identical over 10 bases. J gave up 3 bases and V 5 bases, and 7 bases lay outside the gene matches. Germline V gene data show CDR1 as SGHVS and CDR2 as FNYEAQ. The CDR3 is 15 residues long. CDR3 bases: TGTGCCAGCAGCCCCGCCGCTAGCGGGGGCTACGAGCAGTACTTC. Encoded protein: CASSPAASGGYEQYF. The full variable domain, rest sourced from reference TRBV7-6 and TRBJ2-7, is GAGVSQSPRYKVTKRGQDVALRCDPISGHVSLYWYRQALGQGPEFLTYFNYEAQQDKSGLPNDRFSAERPEGSISTLTIQRTEQRDSAMYRCASSPAASGGYEQYFGPGTRLTVT.

The rearrangement uses TRBV28 and TRBJ1-4, with a possible D match to TRBD1 (6 bases). The CDR3 has 13 residues. V was shortened by 6 bases and J by 10 bases, with 15 bases between the two germline ends. Germline CDR1 is MDHEN and CDR2 is SYDVKM. The CDR3 reads CASRSWGLGKLFF. CDR3 bases: TGTGCCAGCAGGAGTTGGGGGCTCGGAAAACTGTTTTTT.

V and J are TRBV6-4 and TRBJ1-1, with no clear D. Germline V gives CDR1 MRHNA, CDR2 SNTAGT. The CDR3 runs to 14 residues. V was pared by 4 bases and J by 4 bases, with 13 bases between. In DNA form, the CDR3 reads TGTGCCAGCAGTGCACGCGAGGGAAGCACTGAAGCTTTCTTT. Translating gives CASSAREGSTEAFF.

Comment on this clone: Other DNA sequences within the sample encode an identical CDR3. This chain uses TRBV11-2 with TRBJ2-7; TRBD2 is a possible D gene (5 bases). The CDR3 runs to 12 residues. Germline lookup yields CDR1 SGHAT and CDR2 FQNNGV. Trimming removed 0 bases from V and 9 bases from J, with 9 bases in between. The DNA of the CDR3 is TGTGCCAGCAGCTTAGATCAAGGAGGGCAGTACTTC. It specifies CASSLDQGGQYF.

This chain connects TRBV6-2 or TRBV6-3 to TRBJ2-2, with D tentatively TRBD2 (6 bases). The V gene lost 4 bases and the J gene lost 6 bases, with 12 bases spanning the gap. Germline CDR1 reads MNHEY; CDR2 reads SVGEGT. The CDR3 has 14 amino acids. The CDR3 protein is CASSSGTPPGELFF. CDR3 bases: TGTGCCAGCAGTTCCGGGACTCCCCCCGGGGAGCTGTTTTTT.

V is TRBV5-1 and J is TRBJ2-7; possible D gene TRBD2, 6 bases. Germline assignment: CDR1 SGHRS and CDR2 YFSETQ. Trimming cost V 3 bases and J 5 bases, with 15 bases left between them. This CDR3 is 14 amino acids long. The DNA for the CDR3 is TGCGCCAGCAGCTCCGCTCCGGGACTTGACGAGCAGTACTTC. The encoded protein is CASSSAPGLDEQYF.